This T cell receptor beta chain was obtained from a study of cytomegalovirus exposure and HLA in healthy donors. Of note for this clone: Its antigen is currently unknown.

Study-level results: Researchers catalogued around 150 TCR beta chains as cytomegalovirus-associated. According to a later analysis, donors in an Asian-associated ancestry cluster reportedly had fewer N-insertions than the approximately 730-donor mean.

PCR primers comprised 60 Vbeta and 13 Jbeta primers. Here immunoSEQ multiplex PCR was the method, and the copy in TCRdb shows in-frame clones only, minus some. This table holds about 250,000 clones, around 80% found once. At collection, donors were nominally healthy, but unrecorded immune exposures were probable. Trimming shortened V by 5 bases and J by 1 base, and 8 bases separated the two germline ends. Germline V gene data show CDR1 as LNHDA and CDR2 as SQIVND (reference sequence). The CDR3 length is 13 residues. The sample was PBMCs. This chain uses TRBV19 with TRBJ1-1, with a weak D call TRBD1 (5 bases). The receptor was isolated from a boy younger than 18 in good health and CMV-seronegative. This chain's CDR3 is CASSFRGNTEAFF. DNA for the CDR3: TGTGCCAGTAGTTTTAGGGGGAACACTGAAGCTTTCTTT.